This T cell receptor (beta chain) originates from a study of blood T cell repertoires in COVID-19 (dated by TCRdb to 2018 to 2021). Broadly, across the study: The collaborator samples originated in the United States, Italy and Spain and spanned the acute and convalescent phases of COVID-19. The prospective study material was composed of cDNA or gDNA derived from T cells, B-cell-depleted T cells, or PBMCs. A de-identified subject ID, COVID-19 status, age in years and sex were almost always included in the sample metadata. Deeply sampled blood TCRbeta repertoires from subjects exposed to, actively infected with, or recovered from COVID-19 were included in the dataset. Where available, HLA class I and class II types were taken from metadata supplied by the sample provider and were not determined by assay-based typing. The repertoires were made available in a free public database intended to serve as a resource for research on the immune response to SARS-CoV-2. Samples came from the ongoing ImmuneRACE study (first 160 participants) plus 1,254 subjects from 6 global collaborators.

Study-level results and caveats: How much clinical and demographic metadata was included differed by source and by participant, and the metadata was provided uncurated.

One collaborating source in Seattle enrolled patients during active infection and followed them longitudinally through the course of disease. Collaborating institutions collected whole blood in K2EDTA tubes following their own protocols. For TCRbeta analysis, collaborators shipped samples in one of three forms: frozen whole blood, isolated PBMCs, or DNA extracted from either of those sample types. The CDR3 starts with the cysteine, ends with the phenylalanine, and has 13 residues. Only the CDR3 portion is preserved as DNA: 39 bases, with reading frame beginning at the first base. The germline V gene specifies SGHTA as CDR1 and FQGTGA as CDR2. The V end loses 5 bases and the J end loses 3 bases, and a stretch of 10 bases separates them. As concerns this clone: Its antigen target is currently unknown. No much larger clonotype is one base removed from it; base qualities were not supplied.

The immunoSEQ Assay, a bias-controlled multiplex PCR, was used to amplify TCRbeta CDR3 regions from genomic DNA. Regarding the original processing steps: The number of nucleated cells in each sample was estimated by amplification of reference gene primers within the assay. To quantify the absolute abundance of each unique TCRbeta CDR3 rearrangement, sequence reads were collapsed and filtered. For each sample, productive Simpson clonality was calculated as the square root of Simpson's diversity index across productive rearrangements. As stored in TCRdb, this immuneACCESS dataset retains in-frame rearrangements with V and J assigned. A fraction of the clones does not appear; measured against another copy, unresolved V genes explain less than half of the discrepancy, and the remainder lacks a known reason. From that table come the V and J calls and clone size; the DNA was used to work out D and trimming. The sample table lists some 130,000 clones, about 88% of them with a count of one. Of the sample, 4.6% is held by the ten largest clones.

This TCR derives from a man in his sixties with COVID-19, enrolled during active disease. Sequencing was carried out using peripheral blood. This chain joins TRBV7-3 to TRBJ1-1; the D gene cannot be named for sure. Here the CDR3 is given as CASSENRDTEAFF. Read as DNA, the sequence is TGTGCCAGCAGCGAGAACCGGGACACTGAAGCTTTCTTT.